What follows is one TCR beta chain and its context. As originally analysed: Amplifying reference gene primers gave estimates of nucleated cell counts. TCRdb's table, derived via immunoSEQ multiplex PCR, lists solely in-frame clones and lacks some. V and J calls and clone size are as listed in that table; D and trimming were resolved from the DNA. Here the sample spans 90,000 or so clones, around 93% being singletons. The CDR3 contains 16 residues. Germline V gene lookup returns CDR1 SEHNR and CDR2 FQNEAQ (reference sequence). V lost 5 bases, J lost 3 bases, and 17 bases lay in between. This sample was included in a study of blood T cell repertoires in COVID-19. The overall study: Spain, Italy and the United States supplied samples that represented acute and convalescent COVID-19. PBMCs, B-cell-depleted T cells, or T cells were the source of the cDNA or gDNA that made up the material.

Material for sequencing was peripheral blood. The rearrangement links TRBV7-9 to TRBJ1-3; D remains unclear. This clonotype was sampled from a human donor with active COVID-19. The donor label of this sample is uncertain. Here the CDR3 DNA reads TGTGCCAGCAGCGTGACCGGGCTCCGGGGTGGAAACACCATATATTTT. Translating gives CASSVTGLRGGNTIYF.